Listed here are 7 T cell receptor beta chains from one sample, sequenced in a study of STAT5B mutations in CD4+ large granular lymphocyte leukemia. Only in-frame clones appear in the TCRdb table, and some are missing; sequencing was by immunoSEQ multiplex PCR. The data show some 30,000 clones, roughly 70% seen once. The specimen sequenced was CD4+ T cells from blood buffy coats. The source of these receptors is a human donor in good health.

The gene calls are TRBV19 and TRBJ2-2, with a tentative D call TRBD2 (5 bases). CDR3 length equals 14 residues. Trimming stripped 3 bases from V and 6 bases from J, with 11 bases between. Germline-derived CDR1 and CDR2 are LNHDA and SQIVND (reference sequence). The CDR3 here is CASSMWTPAGELFF. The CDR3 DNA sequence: TGTGCCAGTAGTATGTGGACTCCGGCCGGGGAGCTGTTTTTT.

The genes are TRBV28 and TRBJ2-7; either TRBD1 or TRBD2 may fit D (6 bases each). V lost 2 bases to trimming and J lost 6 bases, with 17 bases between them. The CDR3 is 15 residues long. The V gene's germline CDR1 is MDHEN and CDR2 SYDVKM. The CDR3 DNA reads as TGTGCCAGCAGTTTACCGGGGGCGAGGAAGTCCGAGCAGTACTTC. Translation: CASSLPGARKSEQYF.

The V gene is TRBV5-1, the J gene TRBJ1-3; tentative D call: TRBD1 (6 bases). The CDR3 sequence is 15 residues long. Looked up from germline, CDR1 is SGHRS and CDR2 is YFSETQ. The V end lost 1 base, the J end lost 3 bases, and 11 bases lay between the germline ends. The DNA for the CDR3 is TGCGCCAGCAGCTTGCTAGGGGGTGATGGAAACACCATATATTTT. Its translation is CASSLLGGDGNTIYF.

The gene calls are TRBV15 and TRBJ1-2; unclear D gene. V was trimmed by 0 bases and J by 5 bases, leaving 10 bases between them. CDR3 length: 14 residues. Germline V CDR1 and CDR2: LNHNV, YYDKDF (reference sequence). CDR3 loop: CATSRDVTAYGYTF. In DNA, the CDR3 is TGTGCCACCAGCAGAGACGTAACAGCTTATGGCTACACCTTC. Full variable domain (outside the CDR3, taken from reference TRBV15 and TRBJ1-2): DAMVIQNPRYQVTQFGKPVTLSCSQTLNHNVMYWYQQKSSQAPKLLFHYYDKDFNNEADTPDNFQSRRPNTSFCFLDIRSPGLGDTAMYLCATSRDVTAYGYTFGSGTRLTVV.

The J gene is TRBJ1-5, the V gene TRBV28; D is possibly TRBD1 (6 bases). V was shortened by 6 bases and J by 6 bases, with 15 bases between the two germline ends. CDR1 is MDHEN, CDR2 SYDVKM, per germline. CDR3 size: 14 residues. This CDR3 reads CASRPGAGAQPQHF. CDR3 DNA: TGTGCCAGCAGACCCGGCGCGGGGGCTCAGCCCCAGCATTTT.

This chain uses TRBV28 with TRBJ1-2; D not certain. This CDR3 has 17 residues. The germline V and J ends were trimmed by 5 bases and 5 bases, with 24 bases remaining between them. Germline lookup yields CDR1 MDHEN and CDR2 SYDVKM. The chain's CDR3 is CASSPPKRKDRVYGYTF. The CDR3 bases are TGTGCCAGCAGTCCTCCTAAAAGGAAAGACCGGGTGTATGGCTACACCTTC.

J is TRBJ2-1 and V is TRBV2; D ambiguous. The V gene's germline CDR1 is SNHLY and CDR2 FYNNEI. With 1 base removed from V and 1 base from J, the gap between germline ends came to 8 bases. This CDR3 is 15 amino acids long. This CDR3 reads CASSEVSPSYNEQFF. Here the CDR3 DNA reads TGTGCCAGCAGTGAAGTAAGCCCATCCTACAATGAGCAGTTCTTC.